This record concerns one T cell receptor beta chain sequence. No antigen is known for it. Reverse transcription of roughly 0.5 to 1 ug RNA used random hexamers. By means of immunoSEQ multiplex PCR, TCR beta CDR3 spanning 54 Vbeta and 13 Jbeta underwent amplification. Each CDR3 protein gets one entry after TCRdb re-called the immunoSEQ multiplex PCR reads with MiXCR. The sample contains approximately 190,000 distinct CDR3 sequences, approximately 95% of which appear only once. From blood CD8+ and CD4+ T cells, the TCR beta chain was sequenced. TEMRA cells underwent FACS enrichment and CD8+ and CD4+ T cells underwent negative isolation. The data derive from a study of CD8 T cells in Susac syndrome. Whole-study findings and limits: Individuals included in the TCR sequencing and HLA analysis were acknowledged by the study to be relatively few in number.

The sample consisted of CD4+ T cells from PBMCs. The sequence was obtained from a human donor in good health.

The CDR3 spells CASSYSRTGAIPYAQYF. The CDR3 DNA reads as TGTGCCAGCAGTTACTCCCGGACAGGGGCGATCCCATACGCCCAGTACTTC. The chain employs TRBV6-5 and TRBJ2-5; 9 bases fit TRBD1. Per the germline V gene, CDR1 is MNHEY and CDR2 is SVGAGI. The junction had 14 bases not matched to a gene; V was cut back by 0 bases and J by 9 bases. The CDR3 is made up of 17 amino acids.